A single sample gave rise to the 12 T cell receptor beta chains below, sequenced in a study of blood T cells in healthy people across ages. The authors ran a second PCR of 7 to 11 cycles using a sample-barcoded 5' primer and a J-beta primer mix. Using its own MiXCR run on the 5' RACE reads, TCRdb lists one record per CDR3 protein. The sample contains roughly 1,700,000 distinct CDR3 sequences, roughly 30% of which appear only once. Source material: blood. The receptors were sampled from a woman between 25 and 40 years old in good health.

The chain combines TRBV7-2 with TRBJ2-4; no firm D call. The J call may be wrong; the DNA end is better matched by TRBJ2-7. This CDR3 has 12 residues. Per the germline V gene, CDR1 is SGHTA and CDR2 is FQGNSA. The CDR3 region is CASSLAALEQYF. CDR3 coding DNA: TGTGCCAGCAGCTTAGCGGCCCTCGAGCAGTACTTC.

In this sample, this clonotype turned up a few times. The V gene is TRBV7-2, the J gene TRBJ2-1, with a weak D call TRBD1 (5 bases). V gave up 4 bases and J gave up 6 bases, with 16 bases separating them. CDR1 and CDR2 from the germline V gene are SGHTA and FQGNSA. The CDR3 covers 15 residues. The CDR3 loop reads CASSYRVLGLNEQFF. DNA of the CDR3: TGTGCCAGCAGCTATCGCGTCCTGGGGCTCAATGAGCAGTTCTTC.

CDR3 protein: CASSKRDTDTQYF. The CDR3 nucleotides are TGTGCCAGCTCAAAACGGGACACAGATACGCAGTATTTT. The V and J genes are TRBV18 and TRBJ2-3, with D perhaps TRBD2 (5 bases). Between the trimmed V and J ends, which lost 5 bases and 2 bases, there was a span of 8 bases. There are 13 residues in the CDR3. In germline, CDR1 is KGHSH, CDR2 LQKENI.

This clonotype was counted a few times. This CDR3 is CASSSRTPDLYEQYF. The CDR3 nucleotides read TGTGCCAGCAGCTCGAGGACTCCTGATCTCTACGAGCAGTACTTC. The gene calls are TRBV7-2 and TRBJ2-4, with D maybe TRBD2 (5 bases). The DNA end is more similar to TRBJ2-7, so the J call may be wrong. CDR3 length: 15 residues. Per the germline V gene, CDR1 is SGHTA and CDR2 is FQGNSA.

The chain links TRBV20-1 to TRBJ1-4; D is ambiguous. Germline CDR1 DFQATT, CDR2 SNEGSKA (reference sequence). The CDR3 covers 16 residues. V was clipped by 3 bases and J by 0 bases, with 14 bases between them. The CDR3 reads CSASSTQLPTNEKLFF. For the CDR3, the DNA is TGCAGTGCTAGTAGTACCCAACTTCCAACTAATGAAAAACTGTTTTTT.

In this sample, this clonotype turned up a few times. CDR3 DNA: TGTGCCAGCAGCTTGGCTGCGGTTGGGGCAGATTCGTTGGATGAGCAGTTCTTC. Its translation is CASSLAAVGADSLDEQFF. The chain is built from TRBV5-5 and TRBJ2-1; a weak D match, TRBD1 (5 bases). This CDR3 is 18 amino acids long. The V end was cut by 0 bases, the J end by 8 bases, with 24 bases between. Germline lookup yields CDR1 SGHKS and CDR2 YYEKEE (reference sequence).

This clonotype was seen ten or more times. The chain has TRBV13 and TRBJ2-1, with D maybe TRBD2 (5 bases). Looked up from germline, CDR1 is PRHDT and CDR2 is FYEKMQ (reference sequence). V was clipped by 2 bases and J by 3 bases, with 8 bases between them. This CDR3 region has 14 residues. CDR3 region: CASSLRAGYNEQFF. CDR3 DNA sequence: TGTGCCAGCAGCTTAAGGGCGGGCTACAATGAGCAGTTCTTC.

There are many counts of this clonotype. V gene TRBV12-3 or TRBV12-4 combines with J gene TRBJ2-5; weak D call: TRBD1 (6 bases). The CDR3 covers 12 residues. V was clipped by 6 bases and J by 4 bases, with 9 bases between them. CDR3: CASRNRAETQYF. The CDR3 DNA reads as TGTGCCAGCAGGAACAGGGCAGAGACCCAGTACTTC.

This clonotype appeared many times. The rearrangement links TRBV29-1 to TRBJ2-5; D ambiguous. Germline V gene data show CDR1 as SQVTM and CDR2 as ANQGSEA. The CDR3 loop spans 12 amino acids. V was clipped by 5 bases and J by 5 bases, with 12 bases between them. The CDR3 coding sequence is TGCAGCGTTATAAGGTTTACGGAGACCCAGTACTTC. The encoded protein is CSVIRFTETQYF.

At least ten counts were recorded for this clonotype. The chain uses TRBV6-5 and TRBJ2-3; 7 nucleotides match TRBD1. V gave up 6 bases and J gave up 2 bases; unmatched junction bases: 5. Germline V gives CDR1 MNHEY, CDR2 SVGAGI. There are 14 residues in the CDR3. The CDR3 region is CASSPTGPTDTQYF. The CDR3 bases are TGTGCCAGCAGCCCGACAGGGCCCACAGATACGCAGTATTTT.

The chain recombines TRBV20-1 with TRBJ1-1, with TRBD1 matching 7 bases. Germline trimming cut 6 bases from V and 5 bases from J; bases unmatched to any gene: 21. CDR3 length equals 17 residues. The germline CDR1 and CDR2 sequences are DFQATT and SNEGSKA (reference sequence). The CDR3 nucleotides read TGCAGTGCCAGGGGGTCTATCCAGGGCGAGGTGAGGACTGAAGCTTTCTTT. Its protein product is CSARGSIQGEVRTEAFF.

This clonotype was recorded many times. The rearrangement links TRBV6-1 to TRBJ2-1; weak D call: TRBD2 (5 bases). The CDR3 contains 15 residues. Germline V gene lookup returns CDR1 MNHNS and CDR2 SASEGT. Trimming stripped 5 bases from V and 4 bases from J, with 15 bases between. The CDR3 region is CASSIGVVVYNEQFF. The DNA for the CDR3 is TGTGCCAGCAGTATCGGGGTAGTGGTTTACAATGAGCAGTTCTTC.